The 27 T cell receptor beta chains below were found in one sample sequenced in a study of OX40 agonist ivuxolimab in advanced cancers. The table came from immunoSEQ multiplex PCR; TCRdb's copy has only in-frame clones and leaves some out. The sample contains 26,000 or so clones, about 82% of which appear only once. This sample comprised CD4+ or CD8+ T cells sorted from blood, obtained in a trial of the OX40 agonist ivuxolimab. These receptor sequences come from an adult with an advanced solid tumor such as melanoma, head and neck, liver or kidney cancer.

The rearrangement links TRBV5-1 to TRBJ1-2, with 8 bases lining up with TRBD1. Trimming removed 7 bases from V and 7 bases from J; junction bases left unmatched: 12. The CDR3 runs 14 residues. Germline values: CDR1 SGHRS, CDR2 YFSETQ. The CDR3 loop is CASGERQGQGGYTF. The CDR3 coding sequence is TGCGCCAGCGGGGAAAGACAGGGGCAAGGTGGCTACACCTTC. The full variable domain, rest sourced from reference TRBV5-1 and TRBJ1-2, is KAGVTQTPRYLIKTRGQQVTLSCSPISGHRSVSWYQQTPGQGLQFLFEYFSETQRNKGNFPGRFSGRQFSNSRSEMNVSTLELGDSALYLCASGERQGQGGYTFGSGTRLTVV.

CDR3 coding DNA: TGTGCCAGCAGCTATACCCGGAGCGGGAGCCAAGAGACCCAGTACTTC. It translates to CASSYTRSGSQETQYF. The rearrangement uses TRBV7-6 and TRBJ2-5; 8 nucleotides align to TRBD2. J was trimmed by 1 base and V by 4 bases; bases with no gene match: 8. The CDR3 runs to 16 residues. CDR1 and CDR2 (germline): SGHVS, FNYEAQ.

V is TRBV10-2 and J is TRBJ2-5; TRBD2 agrees at 9 bases. CDR1 and CDR2 from the germline V gene are WSHSY and SAAADI. The CDR3 runs 16 residues. V was clipped by 5 bases and J by 5 bases; unmatched bases: 12. The CDR3 sequence: CASSWARAGGPETQYF. The CDR3 region has the DNA TGCGCCAGCAGTTGGGCCCGTGCGGGAGGGCCGGAGACCCAGTACTTC.

The chain has TRBV7-9 and TRBJ1-1, with D possibly matching TRBD1 (5 bases). The germline gives CDR1 SEHNR, CDR2 FQNEAQ (reference sequence). The CDR3 sequence is 15 residues long. The V end was cut by 2 bases, the J end by 2 bases, with 12 bases between. DNA of the CDR3: TGTGCCAGCAGCTTATCCTTCGGGACCAACACTGAAGCTTTCTTT. Its translation: CASSLSFGTNTEAFF.

This clone was recorded only once. In DNA, the CDR3 is TGTGCCAGCAGCCAAGGGACTAGATTCGATACGCAGTATTTT. Translation gives CASSQGTRFDTQYF. The chain uses TRBV7-8 and TRBJ2-3, with TRBD2 matching over 8 bases. With V trimmed by 5 bases and J by 6 bases, 7 bases remained unmatched. The CDR3 consists of 14 residues. In germline, CDR1 is SGHVS, CDR2 FQNEAQ. The variable domain in full, completed from reference TRBV7-8 and TRBJ2-3, reads GAGVSQSPRYKVAKRGQDVALRCDPISGHVSLFWYQQALGQGPEFLTYFQNEAQLDKSGLPSDRFFAERPEGSVSTLKIQRTQQEDSAVYLCASSQGTRFDTQYFGPGTRLTVL.

This sequence joins TRBV4-1 and TRBJ2-1; D is uncertain. The CDR3 sequence is 11 residues long. Trimming cost V 5 bases and J 7 bases, with 6 bases left between them. CDR1 MGHRA and CDR2 YSYEKL come from the germline V gene. CDR3 sequence: CASSLGNEQFF. In DNA form, the CDR3 reads TGCGCCAGCAGCTTGGGGAATGAGCAGTTCTTC.

This clone was detected once. A read error may explain this, as a much larger clone is one base away. This sample also contains other DNA sequences that code for the same CDR3. J is TRBJ2-1 and V is TRBV5-1; 8 bases are shared with TRBD2. From germline, CDR1 is SGHRS and CDR2 YFSETQ. The CDR3 has 14 amino acids. Germline trimming cut 3 bases from V and 3 bases from J; bases unmatched to any gene: 2. This chain's CDR3 is CASSSAGGYNEQFF. The CDR3 bases are TGCGCCAGCAGCTCCGCGGGAGGCTACAATGAGCAGTTCTTC.

The rearrangement links TRBV6-5 to TRBJ2-1, with 7 bases matching TRBD2. J gave up 5 bases and V 7 bases, and 11 bases lay outside the gene matches. The CDR3 consists of 15 residues. Germline V gene data show CDR1 as MNHEY and CDR2 as SVGAGI. DNA of the CDR3: TGTGCCAGCACCTCTGCTGGCGGGAGACACAATGAGCAGTTCTTC. Protein product: CASTSAGGRHNEQFF.

The rearrangement uses TRBV19 and TRBJ2-2, with TRBD2 as a possible D gene (6 bases). Germline assignment: CDR1 LNHDA and CDR2 SQIVND (reference sequence). The CDR3 is made up of 16 amino acids. V was pared by 0 bases and J by 5 bases, with 13 bases between. CDR3: CASSIDQAGTTGELFF. CDR3 coding DNA: TGTGCCAGTAGTATAGATCAGGCGGGAACTACCGGGGAGCTGTTTTTT.

This chain connects TRBV27 to TRBJ2-7; unclear D gene. The germline V gene encodes CDR1 MNHEY and CDR2 SMNVEV (reference sequence). The CDR3 extends over 15 amino acids. The V gene lost 0 bases and the J gene lost 3 bases, with 12 bases spanning the gap. CDR3: CASSLSFGLRYEQYF. The CDR3 DNA reads as TGTGCCAGCAGTTTATCGTTCGGATTGCGCTACGAGCAGTACTTC.

The rearrangement links TRBV9 to TRBJ2-1; D not resolved. V was shortened by 3 bases and J by 7 bases, with 8 bases between the two germline ends. This CDR3 spans 12 amino acids. Germline V CDR1 and CDR2: SGDLS, YYNGEE. As DNA, the CDR3 is TGTGCCAGCAGCGCCCGAAAGAATGAGCAGTTCTTC. Its protein product is CASSARKNEQFF.

The J gene is TRBJ2-7, the V gene TRBV5-6, with TRBD2 matching over 11 bases. Germline V gene sequence: CDR1 SGHDT, CDR2 YYEEEE. Trimming at V came to 2 bases and at J to 3 bases, leaving 4 bases not matched to a gene. The CDR3 runs to 15 residues. In nucleotides, the CDR3 is TGTGCCAGCAGCTTCGGACTAGCGGGTCTCTACGAGCAGTACTTC. Translation: CASSFGLAGLYEQYF. Together with reference TRBV5-6 and TRBJ2-7, the CDR3 gives the full variable domain: DAGVTQSPTHLIKTRGQQVTLRCSPKSGHDTVSWYQQALGQGPQFIFQYYEEEERQRGNFPDRFSGHQFPNYSSELNVNALLLGDSALYLCASSFGLAGLYEQYFGPGTRLTVT.

V is TRBV10-3 and J is TRBJ2-7; 9 bases are a match to TRBD2. The trim removed 4 bases at V and 1 base at J, leaving 8 bases unmatched. CDR1 and CDR2 (germline): ENHRY, SYGVKD. The CDR3 length is 16 residues. The CDR3 coding sequence is TGTGCCATCAGTGCCCTGGCGGGAGGGGCTTCCTACGAGCAGTACTTC. Protein product: CAISALAGGASYEQYF.

This clone has a single count. The rearrangement joins TRBV7-9 to TRBJ2-7; D is uncertain. The CDR3 has 14 residues. The germline CDR1 and CDR2 sequences are SEHNR and FQNEAQ (reference sequence). The germline V and J ends were trimmed by 4 bases and 5 bases, with 15 bases remaining between them. The CDR3 region has the DNA TGTGCCAGCAGCTCTCCGGGTTTTGAGGACGAGCAGTACTTC. Encoded protein: CASSSPGFEDEQYF.

In its sample, this clone was seen a few times. This chain links TRBV4-1 with TRBJ2-1, with D hard to call. Germline values: CDR1 MGHRA, CDR2 YSYEKL. The ends were cut back, 2 bases at V and 5 bases at J, with 16 bases in the middle. The CDR3 consists of 16 residues. As DNA, the CDR3 is TGCGCCAGCAGCCAAACGGTCGGCGTCCGGGACAATGAGCAGTTCTTC. This encodes CASSQTVGVRDNEQFF.

V gene TRBV4-1 combines with J gene TRBJ2-7; TRBD2 matches at 8 bases. Germline V gene lookup returns CDR1 MGHRA and CDR2 YSYEKL. V was clipped by 2 bases and J by 2 bases; unmatched bases: 2. The CDR3 sequence is 14 residues long. CDR3 in amino acids: CASSQTSGAYEQYF. The CDR3 nucleotides are TGCGCCAGCAGCCAAACTAGCGGCGCCTACGAGCAGTACTTC.

Only a few counts were recorded for this clone. The chain joins TRBV5-4 to TRBJ2-7; D is undetermined. Per the germline V gene, CDR1 is SGHNT and CDR2 is YYREEE (reference sequence). The CDR3 is 13 residues long. V was clipped by 0 bases and J by 7 bases, with 11 bases between them. The chain's CDR3 is CASSLGGGREQYF. The CDR3 nucleotides read TGTGCCAGCAGCTTGGGGGGTGGTAGGGAGCAGTACTTC.

This clone was counted a few times. The chain carries TRBV7-6 and TRBJ1-6, with 7 bases identical to TRBD1. The CDR3 runs to 15 residues. The V segment lost 3 bases and the J segment 7 bases; nucleotides outside the gene matches: 6. The germline gives CDR1 SGHVS, CDR2 FNYEAQ. For the CDR3, the DNA is TGTGCCAGCAGCTTGGATGGACAGGCCAATTCACCCCTCCACTTT. Its translation is CASSLDGQANSPLHF.

V is TRBV5-1 and J is TRBJ2-7; D is undetermined. V lost 4 bases, J lost 3 bases, and 14 bases lay in between. Germline V gene sequence: CDR1 SGHRS, CDR2 YFSETQ. The CDR3 spans 14 residues. The DNA of the CDR3 is TGCGCCAGCAGCGAAGGTCGATCAGGCTACGAGCAGTACTTC. Encoded protein: CASSEGRSGYEQYF.

By share, this clone counts as medium-sized (0.01 to 0.1%). The rearrangement joins TRBV7-8 to TRBJ2-3; 14 bases agree with TRBD2. CDR1 and CDR2 from the germline V gene are SGHVS and FQNEAQ. The trim removed 5 bases at V and 3 bases at J, leaving 16 bases unmatched. CDR3 length: 20 amino acids. The CDR3 DNA reads TGTGCCAGCAGCGCGTTCCCCCCGGGACTAGCGGGAGTGGAAACAGATACGCAGTATTTT. Translation gives CASSAFPPGLAGVETDTQYF.

V usage is TRBV4-2 and J usage is TRBJ1-5; D is perhaps TRBD1 (6 bases). This CDR3 is built from 15 residues. Germline-derived CDR1 and CDR2 are LGHNA and YNFKEQ. The V gene lost 0 bases and the J gene lost 5 bases, with 11 bases spanning the gap. This chain's CDR3 is CASSQEGPGDQPQHF. CDR3 nucleotide sequence: TGTGCCAGCAGCCAAGAAGGGCCAGGGGATCAGCCCCAGCATTTT.

The J gene is TRBJ2-1, the V gene TRBV4-1; 8 nucleotides match TRBD2. CDR3 length equals 15 residues. V was pared by 3 bases and J by 3 bases, with 4 bases of the junction left unmatched. Germline V CDR1 and CDR2: MGHRA, YSYEKL. DNA of the CDR3: TGCGCCAGCAGCCAGGATAGCGGGGACTACAATGAGCAGTTCTTC. It is translated as CASSQDSGDYNEQFF.

The chain has TRBV28 and TRBJ2-7; 8 bases match TRBD1. The J segment lost 0 bases and the V segment lost 6 bases, leaving 7 bases of the junction unmatched. CDR1 and CDR2 from the germline V gene are MDHEN and SYDVKM. This CDR3 is 15 amino acids long. The CDR3 DNA is TGTGCCAGCAGCCTCGGACAGGGACTCTCCTACGAGCAGTACTTC. Its protein is CASSLGQGLSYEQYF.

This clone was recorded once. The V gene is TRBV28, the J gene TRBJ2-1, with 7 bases fitting TRBD2. Germline values: CDR1 MDHEN, CDR2 SYDVKM. V trimming: 7 bases; J trimming: 10 bases; junction bases outside the gene matches: 10. The CDR3 totals 13 residues. CDR3 nucleotides: TGTGCCAGCACCCTGCGGGGGTATGAGGAGCAGTTCTTC. Protein product: CASTLRGYEEQFF.

This sequence joins TRBV9 and TRBJ2-7; 10 bases align to TRBD2. The J segment lost 3 bases and the V segment lost 0 bases, leaving 3 bases of the junction unmatched. There are 15 residues in the CDR3. Germline V gene sequence: CDR1 SGDLS, CDR2 YYNGEE. In nucleotides, the CDR3 is TGTGCCAGCAGCGTAGGGTTAGCGGGGGGCTACGAGCAGTACTTC. This encodes CASSVGLAGGYEQYF. The full variable domain, in which reference TRBV9 and TRBJ2-7 provide the parts outside the CDR3, is DSGVTQTPKHLITATGQRVTLRCSPRSGDLSVYWYQQSLDQGLQFLIQYYNGEERAKGNILERFSAQQFPDLHSELNLSSLELGDSALYFCASSVGLAGGYEQYFGPGTRLTVT.

The V and J genes are TRBV2 and TRBJ2-5; 9 bases agree with TRBD2. The V gene end was trimmed by 6 bases and the J gene end by 5 bases; junction bases not matched to a gene: 4. Germline lookup yields CDR1 SNHLY and CDR2 FYNNEI. This CDR3 is 13 amino acids long. The CDR3 DNA sequence: TGTGCCAGCAGGGCGGGAGGGTCGGAGACCCAGTACTTC. This sequence encodes CASRAGGSETQYF.

J is TRBJ2-1 and V is TRBV6-4, with unresolved D. V lost 3 bases, J lost 0 bases, and 6 bases lay in between. The CDR3 has 14 amino acids. CDR1 MRHNA and CDR2 SNTAGT come from the germline V gene. The CDR3 nucleotides read TGTGCCAGCAGTGAATCGGACTCCTACAATGAGCAGTTCTTC. It codes for CASSESDSYNEQFF.